This T cell receptor (beta chain) was observed in a study of blood T cell repertoires in COVID-19 (TCRdb year 2020). Regarding the study in general: Samples covering the acute and convalescent phases of COVID-19 were provided by collaborators in the United States, Italy and Spain. The repertoires were released in a freely available public database intended as a resource for research on the immune response to SARS-CoV-2. Where HLA class I and class II types were available, the types were taken from metadata supplied by the sample provider, not from assay-based typing. The prospective study material was composed of cDNA or gDNA derived from T cells, B-cell-depleted T cells, or PBMCs. The samples were drawn from two sources: the first 160 participants of the ongoing ImmuneRACE study, and approximately 1,300 subjects contributed by 6 global collaborators. Deeply sampled blood TCRbeta repertoires from subjects exposed to, actively infected with, or recovered from COVID-19 were included in the dataset. Nearly every sample came with metadata listing a de-identified subject ID, COVID-19 status, age in years and sex. General findings and caveats noted by the study authors: The quantity of clinical and demographic metadata differed by source and by participant and was supplied without curation.

As to this clone: Its antigen is currently not known. No qualities accompany the bases; no much larger clone lies one base away.

In the germline V gene (reference sequence), CDR1 corresponds to MNHEY and CDR2 to SMNVEV. The CDR3 goes from the cysteine to the phenylalanine over 13 residues. CDR3 DNA is the only sequence kept; it has 39 bases, read in frame from the first base. The V and J ends are trimmed by 2 bases and 12 bases, leaving 11 bases between them. The immunoSEQ Assay, a bias-controlled multiplex PCR, was used to amplify TCRbeta CDR3 regions from genomic DNA. Per the original workflow: Nucleated cell counts per sample were estimated from amplification of reference gene primers within the assay. To quantify the absolute abundance of each unique TCRbeta CDR3 rearrangement, sequence reads were collapsed and filtered. For each sample, productive Simpson clonality was calculated as the square root of Simpson's diversity index across productive rearrangements. TCRdb took this table from immuneACCESS and kept in-frame rearrangements with V and J called. Such tables lack part of the clones; where checked against another copy, unresolved V genes explain under half of the gap, and the rest is unexplained. Clone size and V and J calls were adopted from that table, with D and trimming inferred from the DNA. In all, the sample holds fewer than 400,000 clones, and roughly 90% of those were seen once. The ten largest clones represent around 3.9% of the sample.

Enrolling through a virtual design, the prospective study's participants ranged in age from roughly 18 to 95 years and lived across 24 United States geographic areas. To assign participants to cohorts, the prospective study relied on clinical history that participants themselves reported in a screening survey and a study questionnaire. Exposed participants were defined as having been in contact with someone with a PCR-confirmed or clinician-diagnosed COVID-19 case within 2 weeks of study entry. In the prospective study, whole blood, serum and a nasopharyngeal or oropharyngeal swab were collected from each participant by mobile phlebotomists. Participants in the prospective study had the option to provide additional blood draws and questionnaires over an approximately 2-month period. Prospective study blood samples were shipped either frozen or at room temperature before DNA extraction.

The receptor's source is a woman in her 30s who had been exposed to COVID-19. Recombination linked TRBV27 to TRBJ1-6; the D gene is not confidently resolved. The sequenced material came from PBMCs or T cells enriched from blood (not recorded which). CDR3 sequence: CASSLGYSGPLHF. The bases are TGTGCCAGCAGTTTAGGATACAGCGGACCCCTCCACTTT.